This TCR beta chain was sequenced during a study of identical twins. Study observations and caveats: Excess sharing between twins was weaker in beta out-of-frame sequences.

This clonotype has only a few counts. What it binds is not known. At one end the junction does not follow the germline gene, possibly because of a read error. Healthy Caucasians were all of the donors. CDR1 and CDR2 from the germline V gene are SGHVS and FQNEAQ. CDR3 length equals 15 residues. Addition of a universal primer site occurred through template switching, and cDNA carried unique molecular identifiers. TCRdb analysed the 5' RACE reads with MiXCR anew, one entry per CDR3 protein. The sample contains 700,000 or so distinct CDR3 sequences, approximately 9% of which appear only once. This same sample was also part of a study on yellow fever vaccine responses in identical twins.

The gene calls are TRBV7-8 and TRBJ2-7; TRBD2 is a possible D gene (6 bases). Sequenced: PBMCs. The receptor's source is a woman in her late teens or twenties in good health. The CDR3 bases are TGTGCCAGCAGCCTAGCCAGGGCGGGACCGGGGGAGCAGTACTTC. Translation: CASSLARAGPGEQYF.